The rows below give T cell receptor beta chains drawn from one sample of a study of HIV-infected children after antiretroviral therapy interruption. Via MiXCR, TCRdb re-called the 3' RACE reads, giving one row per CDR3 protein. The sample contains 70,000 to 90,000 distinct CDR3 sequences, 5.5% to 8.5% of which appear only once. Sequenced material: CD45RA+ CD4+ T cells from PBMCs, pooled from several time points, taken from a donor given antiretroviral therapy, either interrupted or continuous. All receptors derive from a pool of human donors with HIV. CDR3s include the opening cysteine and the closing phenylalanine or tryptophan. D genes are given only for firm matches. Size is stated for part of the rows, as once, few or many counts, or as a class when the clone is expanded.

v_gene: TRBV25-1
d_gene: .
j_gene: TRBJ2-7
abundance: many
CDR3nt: TGTGCCAGCAGGGGCAGGGCCTCCTACGAGCAGTACTTC
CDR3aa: CASRGRASYEQYF

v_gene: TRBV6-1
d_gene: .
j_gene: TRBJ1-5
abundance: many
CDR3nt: TGTGCCAGCAGTGGAAGATCTGGACAGTATAGCAATCAGCCCCAGCATTTT
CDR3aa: CASSGRSGQYSNQPQHF

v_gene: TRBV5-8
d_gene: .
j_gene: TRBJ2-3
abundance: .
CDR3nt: TGTGCCAGCAGCATTGTTGTGTCGACAGACACAGATACGCAGTATTTT
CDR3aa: CASSIVVSTDTDTQYF

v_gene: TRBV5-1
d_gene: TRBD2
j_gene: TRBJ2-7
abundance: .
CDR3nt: TGCGCCAGCAGCCGACTAGCGAGTGCCTACGAGCAGTACTTC
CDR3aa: CASSRLASAYEQYF

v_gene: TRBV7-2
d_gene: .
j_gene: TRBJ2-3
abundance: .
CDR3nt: TGTGCCAGCAGCTTAGACCGACAGCGCACAGATACGCAGTATTTT
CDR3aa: CASSLDRQRTDTQYF

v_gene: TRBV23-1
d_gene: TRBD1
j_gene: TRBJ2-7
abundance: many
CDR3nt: TGCGTACCATGGGGACAGGGAAACTACGAGCAGTACTTC
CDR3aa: CVPWGQGNYEQYF

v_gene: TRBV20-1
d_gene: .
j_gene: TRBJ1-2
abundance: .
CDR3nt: TGCAGTGCCACCCCTCCGGGGGTGTTTAATGGCTACACCTTC
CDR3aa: CSATPPGVFNGYTF

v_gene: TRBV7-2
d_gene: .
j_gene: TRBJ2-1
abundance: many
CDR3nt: TGTGCCAGCACCTCTGGCGGAGCCTGGAATGAGCAGTTCTTC
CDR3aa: CASTSGGAWNEQFF

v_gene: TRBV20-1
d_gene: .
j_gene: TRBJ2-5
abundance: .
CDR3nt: TGCAGTGCTAGAGTTGGCAGGGGCACAGAGACCCAGTACTTC
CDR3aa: CSARVGRGTETQYF

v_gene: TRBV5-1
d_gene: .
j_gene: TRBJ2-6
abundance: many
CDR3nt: TGCGCCAGCAGCTCGGCGGACCAGCCAGGCGTCCTGACTTTC
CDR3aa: CASSSADQPGVLTF

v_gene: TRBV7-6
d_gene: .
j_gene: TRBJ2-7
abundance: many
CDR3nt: TGTGCCAGCAGCTTAGGAGGGGCCGCGGGGCAGTACTTC
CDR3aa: CASSLGGAAGQYF

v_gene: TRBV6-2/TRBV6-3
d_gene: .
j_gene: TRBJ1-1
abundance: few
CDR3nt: TGTGCCAGCAGTTACCGGGTCGCTGAAGCTTTCTTT
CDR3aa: CASSYRVAEAFF

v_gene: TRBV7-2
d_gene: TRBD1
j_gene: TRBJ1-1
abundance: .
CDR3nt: TGTGCCAGCAGCTCCAGGGGGCTTGGCGACACTGAAGCTTTCTTT
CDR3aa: CASSSRGLGDTEAFF

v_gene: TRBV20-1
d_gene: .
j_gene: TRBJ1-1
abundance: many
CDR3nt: TGCAGTGCTAGAGTACAGTGGGGAGCTTTCTTT
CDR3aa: CSARVQWGAFF

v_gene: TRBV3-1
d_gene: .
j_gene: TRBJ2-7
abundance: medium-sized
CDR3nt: TGTGCCAGCAGCCAAGGGCTAACCTACGAGCAGTACTTC
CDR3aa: CASSQGLTYEQYF

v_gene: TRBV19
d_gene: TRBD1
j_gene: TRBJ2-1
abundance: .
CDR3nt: TGTGCCAGTAGTATCAGGGGGCAAAACAATGAGCAGTTCTTC
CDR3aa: CASSIRGQNNEQFF

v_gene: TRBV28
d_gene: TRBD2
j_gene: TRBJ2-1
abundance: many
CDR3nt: TGTGCCAGCACTAGCGGGGGGGCCTCGGGCAATGAGCAGTTCTTC
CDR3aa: CASTSGGASGNEQFF

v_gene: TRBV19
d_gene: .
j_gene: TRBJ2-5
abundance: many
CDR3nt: TGTGCTACGACTAGTGCAGAGACCCAGTACTTC
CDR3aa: CATTSAETQYF

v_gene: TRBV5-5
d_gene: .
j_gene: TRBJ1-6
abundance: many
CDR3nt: TGTGCCAGCAGCTTACAGGGCTCCTATAATTCACCCCTCCACTTT
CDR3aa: CASSLQGSYNSPLHF